This paragraph reports one T cell receptor beta chain. This entry belongs to a study of blood T cell repertoires in COVID-19. The CDR3 covers 17 residues. Germline CDR1 reads SGHRS; CDR2 reads YFSETQ. The V gene end was trimmed by 0 bases and the J gene end by 4 bases; junction bases not matched to a gene: 5. TCRdb's table, derived via immunoSEQ multiplex PCR, lists solely in-frame clones and lacks some. The table includes 27,000 or so clones, roughly 91% detected once. This chain uses TRBV5-1 with TRBJ2-7, with TRBD2 identical over 15 bases. This TCR came from a human donor with active COVID-19. The donor label of this sample is uncertain. Sequenced: peripheral blood. CDR3 DNA: TGCGCCAGCAGCTTGGCCGGGACTAGCGGGGGGTCATACGAGCAGTACTTC. This gives the protein CASSLAGTSGGSYEQYF.